Listed below are T cell receptor beta chains from one sample, sequenced in a study of blood T cell repertoires in COVID-19. Clones were sequenced by immunoSEQ multiplex PCR, and TCRdb holds only the in-frame ones, with some missing. Among roughly 300,000 clones listed, less than 85% were seen once. The sample consisted of peripheral blood. The source is a human donor with COVID-19, enrolled during active disease. The donor label of this sample is uncertain. Both conserved end residues are trimmed from each CDR3. Where a row states a size, it is once, few, many or the class of an expanded clone; other rows omit it.

clone size: few
V gene: TRBV3-1/TRBV3-2
CDR3 protein: ASSLALGELF

clone size: -
V gene: TRBV3-1/TRBV3-2
CDR3 protein: ASSPRGAHQPQH

clone size: -
V gene: TRBV30
CDR3 protein: AWRGSGGRGYT

clone size: -
V gene: TRBV10-2
CDR3 protein: ASSEDKGTLNTEAF

clone size: -
V gene: TRBV27
CDR3 protein: ASRARELEQY

clone size: -
V gene: TRBV6-5
CDR3 protein: ASSSWTGSTDTQY

clone size: -
V gene: TRBV20-1
CDR3 protein: SASRQGARDEQF

clone size: once
V gene: TRBV27
CDR3 protein: ASRDTLSYEQY

clone size: -
V gene: TRBV5-4
CDR3 protein: ASSLVSTSSYEQY

clone size: -
V gene: TRBV7-9
CDR3 protein: ASSLFRGTADYNEQF

clone size: -
V gene: TRBV4-3
CDR3 protein: ASSQGDGGPPYEQY

clone size: -
V gene: TRBV19
CDR3 protein: ASSPGGTGGIQPQH

clone size: -
V gene: TRBV10-2
CDR3 protein: ASTEPGLESEQY

clone size: -
V gene: TRBV27
CDR3 protein: ASSDRGLYEQY

clone size: -
V gene: TRBV11-2
CDR3 protein: ASSPGWEYEQY

clone size: -
V gene: TRBV7-3
CDR3 protein: ASSLDTAGKTYEQY

clone size: -
V gene: TRBV6-6
CDR3 protein: ASTPGPNEQF